The 32 T cell receptor beta chains below come from one sample, sequenced in a study of cytomegalovirus exposure and HLA in healthy donors (dated by TCRdb to 2017 to 2019). The library was made by the immunoSEQ multiplex PCR assay. For the multiplex PCR, a mixture combining 60 forward primers for TCR Vbeta segments and 13 reverse primers for TCR Jbeta segments was used. What TCRdb holds here is the immuneACCESS table cut down to in-frame rearrangements. Part of the clones is not present; checked against another copy, under half of the missing clones reflect an unresolved V gene, and the others are unexplained. The sample table shows a few hundred thousand clones, and 70% to 80% are seen once. Roughly 2.5% of the sample is in the top ten clones. The sequencing input was PBMCs. The receptors shown here come from a woman aged 55-69 years in good health and CMV-seropositive.

The gene calls are TRBV6-5 and TRBJ1-2; D unclear. CDR3 length equals 12 residues. Germline CDR1 and CDR2: MNHEY and SVGAGI. With 4 bases removed from V and 4 bases from J, the gap between germline ends came to 7 bases. Here the CDR3 DNA reads TGTGCCAGCAGTTCCCTCGGCTATGGCTACACCTTC. Protein product: CASSSLGYGYTF.

The chain couples TRBV7-9 to TRBJ2-4, with TRBD2 matching over 10 bases. Germline values: CDR1 SEHNR, CDR2 FQNEAQ (reference sequence). V gave up 3 bases and J gave up 7 bases; unmatched junction bases: 18. CDR3 size: 19 residues. CDR3 region: CASSFHTSGKSLTRNIQYF. Written as DNA, the CDR3 is TGTGCCAGCAGCTTCCACACTAGCGGGAAGAGTTTGACCCGGAACATTCAGTACTTC.

The chain links TRBV6-1 to TRBJ1-6; D is perhaps TRBD1 (6 bases). V was cut by 0 bases and J by 7 bases, with 16 bases left in between. In germline, CDR1 is MNHNS, CDR2 SASEGT. CDR3 length: 17 amino acids. Written as DNA, the CDR3 is TGTGCCAGCAGTGAAGCAATGGGGGCTTTGGGGAATTCACCCCTCCACTTT. Translation: CASSEAMGALGNSPLHF.

This chain connects TRBV5-1 to TRBJ2-7; D is uncertain. Trimming took off 1 base at V and 6 bases at J, with 8 bases between the two ends. This CDR3 region has 12 residues. Germline V CDR1 and CDR2: SGHRS, YFSETQ. CDR3 in amino acids: CASSLSQSEQYF. The CDR3 nucleotides are TGCGCCAGCAGCTTGTCACAGTCCGAGCAGTACTTC.

V usage is TRBV25-1 and J usage is TRBJ2-7; maybe TRBD1 (5 bases). Germline-derived CDR1 and CDR2 are MGHDK and SYGVNS. CDR3 size: 15 residues. The V gene lost 3 bases and the J gene lost 3 bases, with 15 bases spanning the gap. CDR3 sequence: CASSDFSQGFYEQYF. CDR3 sequence (DNA): TGTGCCAGCAGTGATTTTTCCCAGGGATTCTACGAGCAGTACTTC.

CDR3 nucleotide sequence: TGTGCCAGCAGCGAGGGACAGGGAGGAACTGAAGCTTTCTTT. Translation gives CASSEGQGGTEAFF. The chain recombines TRBV5-4 with TRBJ1-1; 9 bases fit TRBD1. The CDR3 runs 14 residues. The V gene end was trimmed by 4 bases and the J gene end by 5 bases; junction bases not matched to a gene: 6. Per germline, CDR1 SGHNT and CDR2 YYREEE (reference sequence).

The V call is TRBV6-6, the J call TRBJ2-7; 8 positions match TRBD2. The CDR3 covers 15 residues. Germline assignment: CDR1 MNHNY and CDR2 SVGAGI (reference sequence). V shed 6 bases and J 5 bases; nucleotides not matched to a gene: 12. The CDR3 DNA reads TGTGCCAGCAGACGGGGGGGGAGGGCCGGTAACGAGCAGTACTTC. The encoded protein is CASRRGGRAGNEQYF.

The chain recombines TRBV6-5 with TRBJ2-7; 10 positions agree with TRBD2. From germline, CDR1 is MNHEY and CDR2 SVGAGI. The CDR3 extends over 14 amino acids. With V trimmed by 6 bases and J by 6 bases, 8 bases remained unmatched. In DNA form, the CDR3 reads TGTGCCAGCAGCACTAGCGGGGAATCCGGCGAGCAGTACTTC. This encodes CASSTSGESGEQYF.

The CDR3 nucleotides read TGTGCTAGTGGTTTGGACCCACAGGGGGCGCGCACTAGCGAGCAGTACTTC. It encodes CASGLDPQGARTSEQYF. This sequence joins TRBV12-5 and TRBJ2-5, with 9 nucleotides matching TRBD1. The J call may be in error: the DNA end matches TRBJ2-7 better. Germline CDR1 LGHNT, CDR2 FRNRAP. The CDR3 runs 17 residues.

The chain recombines TRBV28 with TRBJ1-5; weak D call: TRBD1 (5 bases). The CDR3 totals 15 residues. CDR1 is MDHEN, CDR2 SYDVKM, per germline. V was cut by 3 bases and J by 4 bases, with 13 bases left in between. The CDR3 loop is CASSLVQGGNQPQHF. CDR3 nucleotides: TGTGCCAGCAGTTTGGTCCAGGGTGGGAATCAGCCCCAGCATTTT.

The chain uses TRBV4-1 and TRBJ1-5; D gene ambiguous. This CDR3 has 14 amino acids. Trimming took 0 bases from V and 4 from J, leaving 7 bases between them. CDR1 is MGHRA, CDR2 YSYEKL, per germline. CDR3 region: CASSQETENQPQHF. The CDR3 nucleotides are TGCGCCAGCAGCCAAGAAACAGAGAATCAGCCCCAGCATTTT.

V is TRBV27 and J is TRBJ2-3, with 8 bases that match TRBD2. V trimming: 3 bases; J trimming: 2 bases; junction bases outside the gene matches: 7. CDR1 is MNHEY, CDR2 SMNVEV, per germline (reference sequence). The CDR3 extends over 16 amino acids. The CDR3 protein is CASSFFGGGITDTQYF. The CDR3, as DNA: TGTGCCAGCAGTTTTTTCGGGGGGGGAATCACAGATACGCAGTATTTT.

The chain employs TRBV5-1 and TRBJ2-3, with a possible D match to TRBD1 (6 bases). The CDR3 has 15 amino acids. With 6 bases removed from V and 3 bases from J, the gap between germline ends came to 17 bases. From germline, CDR1 is SGHRS and CDR2 YFSETQ. The CDR3 spells CASTTSGAETDTQYF. Written as DNA, the CDR3 is TGCGCCAGCACCACGTCAGGGGCCGAGACAGATACGCAGTATTTT.

To note about this clone: An end of the junction differs from the germline gene, which may be a read error. The chain combines TRBV7-9 with TRBJ1-2; TRBD1 aligns across 7 bases. CDR1 is SEHNR, CDR2 FQNEAQ, per germline (reference sequence). CDR3 size: 13 residues. The CDR3 here is CSSSYDRVKGYTF. CDR3 nucleotides: TGTTCCAGCAGTTACGACAGGGTGAAGGGCTACACCTTC.

V and J are TRBV19 and TRBJ1-2, with TRBD1 matching over 8 bases. The CDR3 runs 15 residues. Germline assignment: CDR1 LNHDA and CDR2 SQIVND (reference sequence). J gave up 4 bases and V 0 bases, and 4 bases lay outside the gene matches. The CDR3 region is CASSIDSDRGYGYTF. In DNA, the CDR3 is TGTGCCAGTAGTATAGATTCTGACAGGGGCTATGGCTACACCTTC.

The chain has TRBV7-3 and TRBJ1-1, with D unclear. Germline loops: CDR1 SGHTA, CDR2 FQGTGA. CDR3 length: 13 residues. V gave up 4 bases and J gave up 3 bases, with 9 bases separating them. CDR3 amino acids: CASSSARDTEAFF. CDR3 nucleotide sequence: TGTGCCAGCAGCTCAGCGAGGGACACTGAAGCTTTCTTT.

The V call is TRBV7-2, the J call TRBJ2-7; D call uncertain. Germline CDR1 reads SGHTA; CDR2 reads FQGNSA. Trimming took off 1 base at V and 2 bases at J, with 6 bases between the two ends. CDR3 size: 13 residues. Here the CDR3 DNA reads TGTGCCAGCAGCTTAGGCAGGCCCTACGAGCAGTACTTC. This codes for CASSLGRPYEQYF. Complete variable domain (other parts from reference TRBV7-2 and TRBJ2-7): GAGVSQSPSNKVTEKGKDVELRCDPISGHTALYWYRQSLGQGLEFLIYFQGNSAPDKSGLPSDRFSAERTGGSVSTLTIQRTQQEDSAVYLCASSLGRPYEQYFGPGTRLTVT.

V usage is TRBV9 and J usage is TRBJ2-1; the match to TRBD2 covers 8 bases. The CDR3 has 15 residues. CDR1 and CDR2 from the germline V gene are SGDLS and YYNGEE. Trimming cost V 3 bases and J 2 bases; bases outside gene matches: 4. The DNA of the CDR3 is TGTGCCAGCAGCGCTACTAGCGGACCCTACAATGAGCAGTTCTTC. This encodes CASSATSGPYNEQFF.

V is TRBV30 and J is TRBJ2-3, with 10 bases matching TRBD1. Germline assignment: CDR1 GTSNPN and CDR2 SVGIG (reference sequence). The CDR3 is made up of 13 amino acids. V shed 5 bases and J 3 bases; nucleotides not matched to a gene: 2. For the CDR3, the DNA is TGTGCCTGGGGGGGACAGGGGACAGATACGCAGTATTTT. Residues: CAWGGQGTDTQYF.

This clone was seen only once. CDR3: CASSGQAASTDTQYF. The CDR3 DNA is TGCGCCAGCAGCGGACAGGCTGCTAGCACAGATACGCAGTATTTT. V gene TRBV5-1 combines with J gene TRBJ2-3, with 7 nucleotides matching TRBD1. The ends lost 4 bases at V and 0 bases at J; junction bases unmatched: 5. The CDR3 covers 15 residues. In germline, CDR1 is SGHRS, CDR2 YFSETQ.

The rearrangement uses TRBV6-6 and TRBJ1-2; TRBD1 might be the D (5 bases). Trimming stripped 5 bases from V and 8 bases from J, with 9 bases between. CDR3 length: 11 amino acids. Germline CDR1 MNHNY, CDR2 SVGAGI (reference sequence). The CDR3 protein is CASSPRVGYTF. CDR3 nucleotide sequence: TGTGCCAGCAGTCCCAGGGTCGGCTACACCTTC.

The J gene is TRBJ1-1, the V gene TRBV6-1; the match to TRBD1 covers 9 bases. The V gene end was trimmed by 6 bases and the J gene end by 1 base; junction bases not matched to a gene: 6. Germline-derived CDR1 and CDR2 are MNHNS and SASEGT. CDR3 size: 15 residues. The CDR3 DNA reads as TGTGCCAGCAGCCCCGGGACAGGGACGAACACTGAAGCTTTCTTT. Translation: CASSPGTGTNTEAFF.

This chain connects TRBV10-2 to TRBJ2-5; 7 nucleotides match TRBD2. The CDR3 totals 13 residues. V lost 4 bases, J lost 5 bases, and 4 bases stayed unmatched. The germline gives CDR1 WSHSY, CDR2 SAAADI. CDR3 sequence reads: CASSGGGGETQYF. The CDR3 DNA reads as TGCGCCAGCAGTGGGGGGGGAGGTGAGACCCAGTACTTC.

The chain joins TRBV5-6 to TRBJ1-2, with 10 bases matching TRBD1. The CDR3 has 15 residues. V shed 4 bases and J 7 bases; nucleotides not matched to a gene: 10. CDR1 and CDR2 (germline): SGHDT, YYEEEE. This CDR3 reads CASSLPSDRGSGYTF. The CDR3 DNA sequence: TGTGCCAGCAGCCTACCATCGGACAGGGGGTCTGGCTACACCTTC.

In its sample, this clone was seen once. J is TRBJ2-2 and V is TRBV5-4; 8 bases map to TRBD2. The CDR3 is 15 residues long. The germline gives CDR1 SGHNT, CDR2 YYREEE (reference sequence). J was trimmed by 1 base and V by 5 bases; bases with no gene match: 4. The CDR3 here is CASRPTSVNTGELFF. The CDR3 DNA reads TGTGCCAGCAGACCGACTAGCGTGAACACCGGGGAGCTGTTTTTT. The full variable domain, with the rest looked up from reference TRBV5-4 and TRBJ2-2, is ETGVTQSPTHLIKTRGQQVTLRCSSQSGHNTVSWYQQALGQGPQFIFQYYREEENGRGNFPPRFSGLQFPNYSSELNVNALELDDSALYLCASRPTSVNTGELFFGEGSRLTVL.

The J gene is TRBJ2-1, the V gene TRBV18; a possible D gene is TRBD1 (5 bases). The length of the CDR3 is 12 residues. V was cut by 6 bases and J by 6 bases, with 9 bases left in between. Germline-derived CDR1 and CDR2 are KGHSH and LQKENI. In nucleotides, the CDR3 is TGTGCCAGCTCCAGGGTCGGCAATGAGCAGTTCTTC. This gives the protein CASSRVGNEQFF.

V is TRBV7-9 and J is TRBJ2-5, with D perhaps matching TRBD2 (6 bases). V was shortened by 5 bases and J by 5 bases, with 15 bases between the two germline ends. This CDR3 contains 14 residues. Per the germline V gene, CDR1 is SEHNR and CDR2 is FQNEAQ (reference sequence). CDR3 protein: CASSKRASVETQYF. The CDR3 coding sequence is TGTGCCAGCAGCAAAAGAGCTAGCGTCGAGACCCAGTACTTC.

This clone was detected a few times. CDR3 loop: CAISESGGPGELFF. The CDR3 coding sequence is TGTGCCATCAGTGAGTCGGGCGGGCCCGGGGAGCTGTTTTTT. The chain uses TRBV10-3 and TRBJ2-2; tentative D call: TRBD2 (5 bases). The germline gives CDR1 ENHRY, CDR2 SYGVKD. This CDR3 spans 14 amino acids. V was trimmed by 0 bases and J by 6 bases, leaving 8 bases between them.

The chain has TRBV11-2 and TRBJ2-5, with 8 bases lining up with TRBD2. The CDR3 consists of 15 residues. The V gene end was trimmed by 3 bases and the J gene end by 2 bases; junction bases not matched to a gene: 5. In germline, CDR1 is SGHAT, CDR2 FQNNGV. The CDR3: CASSLLRGGQETQYF. The CDR3 DNA is TGTGCCAGCAGCTTGCTCCGGGGGGGGCAAGAGACCCAGTACTTC.

The V call is TRBV5-1, the J call TRBJ2-5; D call uncertain. CDR3 size: 14 residues. V lost 0 bases, J lost 1 base, and 7 bases lay in between. CDR1 and CDR2 from the germline V gene are SGHRS and YFSETQ. The CDR3 protein is CASSLVTPQETQYF. CDR3 nucleotides: TGCGCCAGCAGCTTGGTAACTCCCCAAGAGACCCAGTACTTC.

V is TRBV9 and J is TRBJ1-3, with 7 bases matching TRBD1. Germline V gene data show CDR1 as SGDLS and CDR2 as YYNGEE. J lost 0 bases, V lost 4 bases, and 13 bases had no gene match. This CDR3 region has 18 residues. The CDR3 here is CASSPQTGKALSGNTIYF. DNA for the CDR3: TGTGCCAGCAGCCCACAGACAGGGAAGGCTCTCTCTGGAAACACCATATATTTT.

The chain recombines TRBV15 with TRBJ2-3; 11 bases align to TRBD2. Germline trimming cut 3 bases from V and 5 bases from J; bases unmatched to any gene: 13. Germline V gene sequence: CDR1 LNHNV, CDR2 YYDKDF (reference sequence). There are 18 residues in the CDR3. CDR3 in amino acids: CATSRPRDLAGGGDTQYF. In DNA form, the CDR3 reads TGTGCCACCAGCAGGCCTCGGGATCTAGCGGGGGGAGGAGATACGCAGTATTTT.